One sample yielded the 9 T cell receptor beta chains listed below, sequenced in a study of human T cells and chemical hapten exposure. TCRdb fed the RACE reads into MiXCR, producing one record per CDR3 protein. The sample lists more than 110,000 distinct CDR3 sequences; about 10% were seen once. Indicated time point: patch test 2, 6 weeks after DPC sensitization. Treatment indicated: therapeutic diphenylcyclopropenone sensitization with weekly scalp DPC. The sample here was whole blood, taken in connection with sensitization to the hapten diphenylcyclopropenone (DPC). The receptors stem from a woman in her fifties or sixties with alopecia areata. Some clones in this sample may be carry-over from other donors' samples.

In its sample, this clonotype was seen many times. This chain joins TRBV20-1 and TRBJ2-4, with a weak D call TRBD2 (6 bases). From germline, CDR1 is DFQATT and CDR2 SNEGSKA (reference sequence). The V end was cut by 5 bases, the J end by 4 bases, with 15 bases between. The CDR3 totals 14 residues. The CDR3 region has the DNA TGCAGTGCTTTACAGTCGGGAGAGAAAAACATTCAGTACTTC. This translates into CSALQSGEKNIQYF.

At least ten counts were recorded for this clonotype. CDR3 sequence reads: CASSLGTSGAVEQYF. DNA of the CDR3: TGTGCCAGCAGCTTAGGGACTAGCGGAGCGGTTGAGCAGTACTTC. The rearrangement links TRBV7-9 to TRBJ2-7; 10 positions agree with TRBD2. Germline V lookup: CDR1 SEHNR, CDR2 FQNEAQ (reference sequence). Germline trimming cut 1 base from V and 7 bases from J; bases unmatched to any gene: 7. This CDR3 region has 15 residues.

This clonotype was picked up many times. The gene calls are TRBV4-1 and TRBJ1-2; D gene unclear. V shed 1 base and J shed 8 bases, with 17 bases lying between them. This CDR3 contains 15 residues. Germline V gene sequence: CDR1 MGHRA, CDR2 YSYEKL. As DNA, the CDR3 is TGCGCCAGCAGCCAAGTGACGGCCGGTTCGGGAGGCTACACCTTC. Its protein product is CASSQVTAGSGGYTF.

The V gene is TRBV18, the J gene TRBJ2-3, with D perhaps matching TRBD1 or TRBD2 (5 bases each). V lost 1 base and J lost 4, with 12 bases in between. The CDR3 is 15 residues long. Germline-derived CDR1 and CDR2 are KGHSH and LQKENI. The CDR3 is CASSPRGPPPDTQYF. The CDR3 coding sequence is TGTGCCAGCTCACCACGGGGACCCCCCCCAGATACGCAGTATTTT. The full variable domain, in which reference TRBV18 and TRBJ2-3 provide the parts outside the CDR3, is NAGVMQNPRHLVRRRGQEARLRCSPMKGHSHVYWYRQLPEEGLKFMVYLQKENIIDESGMPKERFSAEFPKEGPSILRIQQVVRGDSAAYFCASSPRGPPPDTQYFGPGTRLTVL.

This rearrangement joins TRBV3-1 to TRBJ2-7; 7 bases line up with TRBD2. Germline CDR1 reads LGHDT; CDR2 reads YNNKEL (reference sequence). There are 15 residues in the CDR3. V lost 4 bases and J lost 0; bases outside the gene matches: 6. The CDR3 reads CASSPILALSYEQYF. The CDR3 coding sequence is TGTGCCAGCAGCCCGATACTAGCGCTCTCCTACGAGCAGTACTTC.

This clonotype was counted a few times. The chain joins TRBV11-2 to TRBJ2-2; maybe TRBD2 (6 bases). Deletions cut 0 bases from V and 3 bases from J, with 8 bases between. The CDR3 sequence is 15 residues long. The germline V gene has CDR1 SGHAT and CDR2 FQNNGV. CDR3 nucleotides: TGTGCCAGCAGCTTAGAGCTAGCGTACACCGGGGAGCTGTTTTTT. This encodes CASSLELAYTGELFF.

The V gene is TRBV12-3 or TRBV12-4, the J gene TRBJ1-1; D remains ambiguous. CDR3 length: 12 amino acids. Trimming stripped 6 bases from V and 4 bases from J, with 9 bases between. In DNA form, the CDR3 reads TGTGCCAGCAGGGCTTTCGGCACTGAAGCTTTCTTT. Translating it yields CASRAFGTEAFF.

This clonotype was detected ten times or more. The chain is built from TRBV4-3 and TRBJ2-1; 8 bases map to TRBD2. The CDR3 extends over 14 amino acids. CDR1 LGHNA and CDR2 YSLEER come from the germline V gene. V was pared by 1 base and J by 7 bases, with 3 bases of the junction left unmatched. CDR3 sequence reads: CASSQGLARNEQFF. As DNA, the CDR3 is TGCGCCAGCAGCCAAGGACTAGCGCGGAATGAGCAGTTCTTC.

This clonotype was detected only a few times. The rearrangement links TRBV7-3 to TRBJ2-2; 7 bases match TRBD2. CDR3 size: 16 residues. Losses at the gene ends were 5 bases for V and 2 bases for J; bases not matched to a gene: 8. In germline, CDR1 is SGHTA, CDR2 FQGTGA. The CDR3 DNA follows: TGTGCCAGCAGCCAATCCGGGACTATAAACACCGGGGAGCTGTTTTTT. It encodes CASSQSGTINTGELFF.